These 17 T cell receptor beta chains came from one sample sequenced in a study of T-cell reconstitution after alpha-beta-depleted transplantation in children. Unique molecular identifiers were used to barcode this TCRbeta library. TCRdb called the PCR reads again in MiXCR, with one record for every CDR3 protein. The sample contains about 480,000 distinct CDR3 sequences, around 13% of which appear only once. The sequencing here drew on PBMCs from the stem cell graft donor, taken from the stem cell graft. These receptors came from a human donor who donated a stem cell graft to a child with combined immunodeficiency.

V is TRBV7-3 and J is TRBJ2-1; 9 bases map to TRBD2. This CDR3 has 14 amino acids. Germline V CDR1 and CDR2: SGHTA, FQGTGA. V dropped 1 base and J dropped 6; count of bases not matched to a gene: 1. CDR3 sequence reads: CASSLIAGANEQFF. The CDR3 DNA sequence: TGTGCCAGCAGCTTAATAGCGGGAGCCAATGAGCAGTTCTTC.

Ten or more counts support this clonotype. The chain is built from TRBV25-1 and TRBJ1-2; D possibly corresponds to TRBD1 (6 bases). Germline CDR1 is MGHDK and CDR2 is SYGVNS. V dropped 7 bases and J dropped 4 bases, with 13 bases sitting between them. The CDR3 has 13 amino acids. This CDR3 is CASTHRVGYGYTF. The CDR3 DNA reads TGTGCCAGCACCCACAGGGTTGGCTATGGCTACACCTTC.

V gene TRBV6-1 combines with J gene TRBJ1-2, with D maybe TRBD1 (5 bases). The germline V gene encodes CDR1 MNHNS and CDR2 SASEGT. The V end lost 6 bases, the J end lost 8 bases, and 16 bases lay between the germline ends. The CDR3 runs to 13 residues. The CDR3, as DNA: TGTGCCAGCAGGCCCGACAGAGCAGGGGGCTACACCTTC. This gives the protein CASRPDRAGGYTF.

This clonotype was picked up many times. This chain links TRBV5-1 with TRBJ2-3; TRBD2 matches at 9 bases. The J segment lost 5 bases and the V segment lost 4 bases, leaving 8 bases of the junction unmatched. CDR3 length: 15 residues. Germline CDR1 is SGHRS and CDR2 is YFSETQ. This CDR3 is CASSPGVAGVDTQYF. As DNA, the CDR3 is TGCGCCAGCAGCCCGGGAGTAGCGGGAGTAGATACGCAGTATTTT.

This chain joins TRBV5-1 and TRBJ2-1, with no clear D. The length of the CDR3 is 14 residues. V gave up 4 bases and J gave up 4 bases, with 12 bases separating them. Looked up from germline, CDR1 is SGHRS and CDR2 is YFSETQ. The CDR3 protein is CASSLNARYNEQFF. DNA for the CDR3: TGCGCCAGCAGCCTCAACGCCCGGTACAATGAGCAGTTCTTC.

This clonotype occurred a few times. The CDR3 reads CSVANISNTEAFF. CDR3 in DNA: TGCAGCGTTGCCAACATCTCGAACACTGAAGCTTTCTTT. This chain joins TRBV29-1 and TRBJ1-1; D is ambiguous. CDR1 SQVTM and CDR2 ANQGSEA come from the germline V gene. Trimming pared 4 bases from V and 1 base from J, leaving 10 bases between. CDR3 length equals 13 residues.

The rearrangement links TRBV12-3 or TRBV12-4 to TRBJ1-5, with D perhaps matching TRBD1 (5 bases). V was pared by 6 bases and J by 4 bases, with 16 bases between. The CDR3 contains 15 residues. Here the CDR3 DNA reads TGTGCCAGCAGCTCGCACTCCGGGACTAATCAGCCCCAGCATTTT. It codes for CASSSHSGTNQPQHF.

The chain joins TRBV25-1 to TRBJ2-3; D is perhaps TRBD2 (6 bases). The CDR3 consists of 13 residues. CDR1 is MGHDK, CDR2 SYGVNS, per germline. The CDR3 loop reads CAIAARDLDTQYF. The CDR3 DNA sequence: TGTGCGATCGCCGCGCGGGATCTAGATACGCAGTATTTT.

This clonotype was picked up many times. This chain links TRBV5-1 with TRBJ2-3; D gene ambiguous. Trimming took off 0 bases at V and 6 bases at J, with 20 bases between the two ends. Germline values: CDR1 SGHRS, CDR2 YFSETQ. The CDR3 is 17 residues long. CDR3 nucleotide sequence: TGCGCCAGCAGCTTGGCCGGTAGGACGCGGAGTTCGGATACGCAGTATTTT. Protein product: CASSLAGRTRSSDTQYF.

This clonotype has only a few counts. The chain employs TRBV7-2 and TRBJ2-5; TRBD2 agrees at 7 bases. The V and J ends lost 1 base and 4 bases, in that order; junction bases with no gene match: 6. This CDR3 has 15 amino acids. Germline loops: CDR1 SGHTA, CDR2 FQGNSA. CDR3 nucleotides: TGTGCCAGCAGCTTAGTTGGAATAGCGGGAGAGACCCAGTACTTC. It codes for CASSLVGIAGETQYF.

J is TRBJ2-1 and V is TRBV6-2 or TRBV6-3; no reliable D call. Trimming pared 0 bases from V and 10 bases from J, leaving 7 bases between. The CDR3 contains 12 residues. Per the germline V gene, CDR1 is MNHEY and CDR2 is SVGEGT. CDR3 loop: CASSYSPSEQFF. In DNA form, the CDR3 reads TGTGCCAGCAGTTACTCTCCGAGCGAGCAGTTCTTC.

This clonotype has more than one count but fewer than ten. V and J are TRBV6-2 or TRBV6-3 and TRBJ2-3, with TRBD1 matching over 7 bases. The CDR3 is 12 amino acids. Germline loops: CDR1 MNHEY, CDR2 SVGEGT. J gave up 6 bases and V 6 bases, and 3 bases lay outside the gene matches. CDR3 DNA: TGTGCCAGCAGGGGGACAGCTGATACGCAGTATTTT. This gives the protein CASRGTADTQYF.

The rearrangement joins TRBV5-5 to TRBJ2-3; D unresolved. Germline CDR1 and CDR2: SGHKS and YYEKEE (reference sequence). V was clipped by 3 bases and J by 4 bases, with 12 bases between them. The CDR3 spans 14 residues. The CDR3 protein is CASSSNGISDTQYF. Here the CDR3 DNA reads TGTGCCAGCAGCTCTAACGGTATTTCAGATACGCAGTATTTT.

This chain connects TRBV4-2 to TRBJ2-7; 10 bases align to TRBD1. With 5 bases clipped from V and 6 bases from J, the junction kept 7 bases outside the gene matches. Per the germline V gene, CDR1 is LGHNA and CDR2 is YNFKEQ. This CDR3 spans 14 amino acids. The CDR3 sequence: CASSSLTGGPEQYF. The CDR3 DNA is TGTGCCAGCAGCTCCTTGACAGGGGGCCCCGAGCAGTACTTC.

The rearrangement joins TRBV11-2 to TRBJ1-6; TRBD1 matches 8 bases. The CDR3 has 17 amino acids. The trim removed 1 base at V and 6 bases at J, leaving 8 bases unmatched. The germline gives CDR1 SGHAT, CDR2 FQNNGV. CDR3: CASSLGRRQGINSPLHF. The CDR3 DNA is TGTGCCAGCAGCTTAGGGAGGCGACAGGGGATTAATTCACCCCTCCACTTT.

Ten or more counts support this clonotype. The V gene is TRBV15, the J gene TRBJ2-1; 7 positions match TRBD1. CDR3 length: 15 residues. After removal of 3 bases from V and 7 bases from J, the junction contained 9 bases not matched to a gene. The germline V gene encodes CDR1 LNHNV and CDR2 YYDKDF (reference sequence). The CDR3 region is CATSRTRDRRNEQFF. CDR3 DNA sequence: TGTGCCACCAGCAGGACCCGGGACAGACGAAATGAGCAGTTCTTC.

The rearrangement uses TRBV6-5 and TRBJ2-2; TRBD1 matches at 10 bases. The CDR3 loop spans 16 amino acids. J gave up 4 bases and V 4 bases, and 6 bases lay outside the gene matches. Germline CDR1 and CDR2: MNHEY and SVGAGI. The CDR3 protein is CASSSRDRGGTGELFF. The CDR3 coding sequence is TGTGCCAGCAGTTCCCGGGACAGGGGTGGCACCGGGGAGCTGTTTTTT.